This T cell receptor (beta chain) was recovered during a study of blood T cell repertoires in COVID-19. Overall study: The cDNA or gDNA used as material had been derived from T cells, B-cell-depleted T cells, or PBMCs.

In the original workflow: Using reference gene primer amplification, nucleated cell counts were estimated. Method: immunoSEQ multiplex PCR; TCRdb's copy keeps in-frame clones and lacks some. V and J calls and clone size are given by that table; D and trimming were obtained from the DNA. Among around 380,000 clones listed, around 87% were seen once. Cohorts were assigned according to the clinical history that participants reported. Recovered status applied to Cohort 3 donors who had two consecutive negative PCRs. It also applied to those with clearance or with symptom resolution. Germline V gene lookup returns CDR1 DFQATT and CDR2 SNEGSKA (reference sequence). The V gene end was trimmed by 3 bases and the J gene end by 0 bases; junction bases not matched to a gene: 4. This CDR3 has 15 amino acids.

The genes are TRBV20-1 and TRBJ2-7; 11 bases agree with TRBD1. The clonotype was recovered from a man under 40 who had recovered from COVID-19. Sequencing used PBMCs or T cells enriched from blood (not recorded which). Here the CDR3 reads CSASDGTGGSYEQYF. CDR3 DNA sequence: TGCAGTGCTAGTGACGGGACAGGGGGCTCCTACGAGCAGTACTTC.